This T cell receptor (beta chain) was identified during a study of T cells in women clearing cervical HPV infection. A remark on this clone: The antigen is undetermined. Read data end 3 residues before the CDR3 end; the end is taken from the germline J gene. The same CDR3 also results from other DNA sequences found in this sample.

Clones were read by immunoSEQ multiplex PCR, and TCRdb kept only the in-frame ones, dropping some. This table holds approximately 35,000 clones. Findings and caveats of the study: Combining TCR richness with V gene abundances gave around 0.83 AUC. CIN3+ cases had significantly higher TCR repertoire richness than controls, but evenness did not differ.

The CDR3 spans 17 residues. Germline CDR1 KGHSH, CDR2 LQKENI. Trimming shortened V by 3 bases and J by 0 bases, and 15 bases separated the two germline ends. This sequence joins TRBV18 and TRBJ1-3; no firm D call. The sample comprised blood buffy coat. This TCR derives from a woman aged 18 to 75 with a cervical HPV16 infection that either progressed to CIN3+ or cleared (not recorded which). The CDR3 sequence is CASSPASGRNSGNTIYF. The sequenced part of the CDR3 DNA is TGTGCCAGCTCACCGGCCTCGGGGAGGAACTCTGGAAACACC.